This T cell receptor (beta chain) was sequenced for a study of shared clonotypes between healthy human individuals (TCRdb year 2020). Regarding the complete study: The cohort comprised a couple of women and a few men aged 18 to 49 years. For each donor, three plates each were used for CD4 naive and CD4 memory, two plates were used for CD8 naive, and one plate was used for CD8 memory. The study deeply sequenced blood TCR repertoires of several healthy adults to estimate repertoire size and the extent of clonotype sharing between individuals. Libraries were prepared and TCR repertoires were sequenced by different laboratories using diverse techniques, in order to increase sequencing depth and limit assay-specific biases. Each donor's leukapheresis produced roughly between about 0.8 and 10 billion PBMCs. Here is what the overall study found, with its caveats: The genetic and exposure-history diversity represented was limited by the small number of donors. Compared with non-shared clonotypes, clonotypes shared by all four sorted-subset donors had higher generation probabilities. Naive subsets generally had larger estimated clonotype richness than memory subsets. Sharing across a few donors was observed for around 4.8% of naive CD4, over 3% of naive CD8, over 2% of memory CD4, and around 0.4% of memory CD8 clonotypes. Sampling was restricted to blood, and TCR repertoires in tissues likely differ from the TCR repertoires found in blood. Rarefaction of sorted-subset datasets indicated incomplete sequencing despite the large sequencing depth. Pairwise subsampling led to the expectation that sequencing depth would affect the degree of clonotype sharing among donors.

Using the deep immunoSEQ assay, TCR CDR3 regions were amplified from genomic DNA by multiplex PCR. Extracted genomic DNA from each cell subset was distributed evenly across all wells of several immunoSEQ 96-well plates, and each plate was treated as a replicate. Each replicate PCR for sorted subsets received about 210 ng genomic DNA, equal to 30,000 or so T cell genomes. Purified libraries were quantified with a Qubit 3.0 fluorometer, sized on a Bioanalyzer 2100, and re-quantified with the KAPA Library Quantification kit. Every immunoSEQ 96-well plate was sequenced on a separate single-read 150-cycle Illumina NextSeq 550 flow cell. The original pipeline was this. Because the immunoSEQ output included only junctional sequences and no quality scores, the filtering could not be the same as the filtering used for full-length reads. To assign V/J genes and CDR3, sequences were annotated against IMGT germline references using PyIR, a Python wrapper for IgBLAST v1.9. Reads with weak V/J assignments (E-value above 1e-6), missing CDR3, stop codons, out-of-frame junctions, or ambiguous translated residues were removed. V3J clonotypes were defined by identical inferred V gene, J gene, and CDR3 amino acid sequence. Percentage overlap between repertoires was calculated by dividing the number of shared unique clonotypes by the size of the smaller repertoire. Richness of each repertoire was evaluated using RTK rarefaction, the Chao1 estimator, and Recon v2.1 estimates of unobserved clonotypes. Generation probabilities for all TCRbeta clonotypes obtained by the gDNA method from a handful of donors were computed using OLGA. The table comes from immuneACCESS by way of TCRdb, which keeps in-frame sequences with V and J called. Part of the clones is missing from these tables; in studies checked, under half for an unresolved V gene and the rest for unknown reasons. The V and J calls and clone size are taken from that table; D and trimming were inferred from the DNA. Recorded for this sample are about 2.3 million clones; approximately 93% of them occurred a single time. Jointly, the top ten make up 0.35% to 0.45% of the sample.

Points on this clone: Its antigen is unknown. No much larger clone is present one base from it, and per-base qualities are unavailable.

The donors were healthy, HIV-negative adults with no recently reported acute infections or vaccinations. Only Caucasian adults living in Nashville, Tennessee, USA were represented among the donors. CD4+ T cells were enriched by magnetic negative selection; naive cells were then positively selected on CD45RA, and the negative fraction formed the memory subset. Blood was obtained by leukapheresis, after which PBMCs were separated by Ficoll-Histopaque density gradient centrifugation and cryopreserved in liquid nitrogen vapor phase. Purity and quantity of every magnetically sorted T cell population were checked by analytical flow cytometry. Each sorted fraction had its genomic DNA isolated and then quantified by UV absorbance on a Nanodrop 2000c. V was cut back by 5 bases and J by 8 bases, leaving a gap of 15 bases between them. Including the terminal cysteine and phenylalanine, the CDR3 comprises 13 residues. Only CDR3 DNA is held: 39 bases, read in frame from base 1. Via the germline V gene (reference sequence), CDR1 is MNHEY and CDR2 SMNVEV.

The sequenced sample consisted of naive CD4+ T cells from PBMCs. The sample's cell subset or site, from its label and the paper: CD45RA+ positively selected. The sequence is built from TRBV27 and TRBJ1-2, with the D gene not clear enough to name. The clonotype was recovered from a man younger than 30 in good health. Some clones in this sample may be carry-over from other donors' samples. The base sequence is TGTGCCAGCAGTGACGGGCCTCTGCGGGGCTACACCTTC. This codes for CASSDGPLRGYTF.